This T cell receptor (beta chain) originates from a study of T-cell reconstitution after alpha-beta-depleted transplantation in children listed by TCRdb under 2016. With regard to the full study: Using TCR repertoire profiling, the study followed T-cell immune reconstitution in a quantitative way in children after TCRalphabeta/CD19-depleted allogeneic hematopoietic cell transplantation.

The method behind the library was PCR. Sequencer: Illumina HiSeq 2500. TCR library preparation used molecular barcoding, with unique molecular identifiers applied to normalize quantification of the TCRbeta repertoire. TCRdb passed the public sequencing reads through fastp at Q25 and MiXCR, retaining productive beta sequences. Rows merge per CDR3 protein into single entries with the most common DNA and genes. In this sample the table shows some 590,000 distinct CDR3 sequences, about 10% of which occur a single time. Roughly 4% of the sample is taken by the ten largest. Reading from cysteine to phenylalanine, the CDR3 counts 20 amino acids. The sequence is cut down to CDR3 DNA, 60 bases in frame from base 1. After removal of 6 bases from V and 0 bases from J, the junction retains 11 bases not matched to a gene. Taken from the germline V gene (reference sequence), the CDR1 and CDR2 loops are LNHDA and SQIVND.

This clonotype was counted a few times. Its antigen target is currently unknown. The sample holds no much larger clone one base away, and base qualities are not on file. The sample was PBMCs from the stem cell graft donor, taken from the stem cell graft. The chain links TRBV19 with TRBJ2-1; 16 bases in the middle match TRBD2. The origin of this receptor is a human donor who donated a stem cell graft to a child with acute myeloid leukemia. This receptor carries the CDR3 CASRAPGLAGGVSSYNEQFF. The DNA sequence is given as TGTGCCAGTAGAGCCCCGGGACTAGCGGGAGGGGTAAGCTCCTACAATGAGCAGTTCTTC.